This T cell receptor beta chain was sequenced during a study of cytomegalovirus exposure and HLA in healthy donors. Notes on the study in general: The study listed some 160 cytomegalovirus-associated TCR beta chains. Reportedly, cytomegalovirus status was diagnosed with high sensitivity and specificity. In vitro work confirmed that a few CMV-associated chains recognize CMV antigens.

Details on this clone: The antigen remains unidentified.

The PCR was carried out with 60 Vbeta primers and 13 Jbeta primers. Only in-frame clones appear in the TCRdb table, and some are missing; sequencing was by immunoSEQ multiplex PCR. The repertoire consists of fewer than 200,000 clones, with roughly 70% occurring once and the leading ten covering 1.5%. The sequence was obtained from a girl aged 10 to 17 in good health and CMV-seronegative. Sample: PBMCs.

DNA for the CDR3: TGTGCCAGCAGTTCACCAGGTGGAGGGTCTGAAGCTTTCTTT. Protein: CASSSPGGGSEAFF. The rearrangement joins TRBV27 to TRBJ1-1; D unclear. Germline V gives CDR1 MNHEY, CDR2 SMNVEV (reference sequence). The V and J ends lost 4 bases and 6 bases respectively, with 15 bases between them. The CDR3 has 14 amino acids.